Following are 23 T cell receptor beta chains from one sample sequenced in a study of blood T cell repertoires in COVID-19. Data came from immunoSEQ multiplex PCR; TCRdb stores just in-frame clones and leaves some out. The table includes 150,000 or so clones, just over 85% detected once. The sequencing sample was made of peripheral blood. The receptors originated from a woman in her fifties or sixties with acute or convalescent COVID-19.

V is TRBV5-1 and J is TRBJ2-2, with TRBD1 identical over 9 bases. V lost 0 bases and J lost 13; bases outside the gene matches: 13. Germline V lookup: CDR1 SGHRS, CDR2 YFSETQ. The CDR3 contains 16 residues. The CDR3 spells CASSLALQGALGVLFF. The CDR3 DNA reads as TGCGCCAGCAGCTTGGCCCTACAGGGGGCCTTGGGAGTGCTGTTTTTT.

This chain connects TRBV7-2 to TRBJ1-2; 10 bases are shared with TRBD1. The CDR3 loop spans 14 amino acids. CDR1 is SGHTA and CDR2 is FQGNSA in the germline V gene. V trimming: 5 bases; J trimming: 7 bases; junction bases outside the gene matches: 7. This chain's CDR3 is CASSPDRGRGGYTF. The CDR3 nucleotides read TGTGCCAGCAGCCCCGACAGGGGGCGCGGTGGCTACACCTTC.

The genes are TRBV13 and TRBJ1-2; D is ambiguous. Trimming took 2 bases from V and 8 from J, leaving 21 bases between them. CDR3 size: 16 residues. Germline values: CDR1 PRHDT, CDR2 FYEKMQ (reference sequence). CDR3 DNA sequence: TGTGCCAGCAGCTTAACCTACGAGGCTCTGGTAGTGGGCTACACCTTC. Translated, it gives CASSLTYEALVVGYTF.

This clone was seen only a few times. This chain uses TRBV5-4 with TRBJ2-2; tentatively, D is TRBD1 (6 bases). Germline V gene sequence: CDR1 SGHNT, CDR2 YYREEE (reference sequence). V was shortened by 1 base and J by 3 bases, with 10 bases between the two germline ends. The CDR3 extends over 15 amino acids. The CDR3 protein is CASSLRQDHTGELFF. CDR3 in DNA: TGTGCCAGCAGCTTGAGACAGGACCACACCGGGGAGCTGTTTTTT.

The chain combines TRBV3-1 (or the pseudogene TRBV3-2) with TRBJ1-5; 7 bases are shared with TRBD1. Germline values: CDR1 LGHDT, CDR2 YNNKEL (reference sequence). V gave up 0 bases and J gave up 16 bases; unmatched junction bases: 6. The CDR3 is made up of 12 amino acids. Written as DNA, the CDR3 is TGTGCCAGCAGCCAAGAAAGACAGGGAGGACATTTT. This codes for CASSQERQGGHF.

This chain uses TRBV27 with TRBJ2-3; 7 bases align to TRBD2. CDR1 and CDR2 from the germline V gene are MNHEY and SMNVEV (reference sequence). The junction had 4 bases not matched to a gene; V was cut back by 1 base and J by 0 bases. This CDR3 is 16 amino acids long. The CDR3 DNA follows: TGTGCCAGCAGTTTATTCTCTAGCGGTAGCACAGATACGCAGTATTTT. Amino acids: CASSLFSSGSTDTQYF.

The chain recombines TRBV6-4 with TRBJ2-5; weak D call: TRBD1 (6 bases). Trimming took off 7 bases at V and 14 bases at J, with 20 bases between the two ends. Germline V CDR1 and CDR2: MRHNA, SNTAGT. The CDR3 totals 12 residues. The CDR3 sequence is CASTRARTVRYF. CDR3 sequence (DNA): TGTGCCAGCACGAGAGCCAGGACAGTTCGCTACTTC.

The CDR3 loop reads CAWRRQGEAGELFF. The CDR3 DNA follows: TGTGCCTGGAGACGGCAGGGCGAAGCCGGGGAGCTGTTTTTT. This chain connects TRBV30 to TRBJ2-2; TRBD1 might be the D (5 bases). This CDR3 comprises 14 residues. Germline loops: CDR1 GTSNPN, CDR2 SVGIG (reference sequence). V lost 3 bases and J 6 bases, leaving 14 bases between the germline ends.

This clone was seen only once. The V gene is TRBV7-2, the J gene TRBJ1-1; TRBD1 might be the D (6 bases). The CDR3 sequence is 15 residues long. V lost 1 base and J lost 1, with 10 bases in between. Germline V CDR1 and CDR2: SGHTA, FQGNSA. DNA of the CDR3: TGTGCCAGCAGCTTAGTGGGGGCAGGGAACACTGAAGCTTTCTTT. Amino acid sequence: CASSLVGAGNTEAFF.

This sequence joins TRBV4-1 and TRBJ1-4; 9 bases match TRBD1. The CDR3 contains 17 residues. The V and J ends lost 5 bases and 3 bases, in that order; junction bases with no gene match: 10. Germline lookup yields CDR1 MGHRA and CDR2 YSYEKL. This CDR3 reads CASSSPGQGYSNEKLFF. Written as DNA, the CDR3 is TGCGCCAGCAGCTCCCCGGGACAGGGTTATTCTAATGAAAAACTGTTTTTT.

The V call is TRBV28, the J call TRBJ2-5; 8 nucleotides line up with TRBD1. The germline CDR1 and CDR2 sequences are MDHEN and SYDVKM. Unmatched junction bases numbered 11, after V lost 3 bases and J lost 5 bases. The CDR3 has 16 amino acids. The CDR3 sequence is CASSFGAGGFVETQYF. The CDR3, as DNA: TGTGCCAGCAGTTTTGGGGCAGGGGGCTTCGTGGAGACCCAGTACTTC.

The chain recombines TRBV14 with TRBJ1-6; D gene ambiguous. Trimming shortened V by 4 bases and J by 0 bases, and 7 bases separated the two germline ends. Germline CDR1 is SGHDN and CDR2 is FVKESK. This CDR3 region has 15 residues. CDR3 nucleotides: TGTGCCAGCAGCCCCCGAGGCTCCTATAATTCACCCCTCCACTTT. Residues: CASSPRGSYNSPLHF.

The chain joins TRBV10-2 to TRBJ2-3; perhaps TRBD2 as D (5 bases). The ends were cut back, 2 bases at V and 6 bases at J, with 15 bases in the middle. The CDR3 has 15 amino acids. Germline V lookup: CDR1 WSHSY, CDR2 SAAADI. The CDR3 nucleotides are TGCGCCAGCAGTGAGACGGCGGTAAGCGGTGATACGCAGTATTTT. It is translated as CASSETAVSGDTQYF.

This chain joins TRBV11-3 and TRBJ1-1, with D possibly matching TRBD1 (5 bases). The CDR3 extends over 13 amino acids. Germline CDR1 SGHNT, CDR2 YENEEA. Trimming removed 8 bases at V and 2 bases at J, with 12 bases between. The CDR3: CASDGGANTEAFF. The CDR3 DNA sequence: TGTGCCAGCGACGGCGGGGCAAACACTGAAGCTTTCTTT.

This chain connects TRBV28 to TRBJ1-1; 9 positions match TRBD1. Germline trimming cut 4 bases from V and 0 bases from J; bases unmatched to any gene: 3. The CDR3 covers 15 residues. Germline V gene sequence: CDR1 MDHEN, CDR2 SYDVKM. The chain's CDR3 is CASSYGTGMNTEAFF. CDR3 sequence (DNA): TGTGCCAGCAGTTATGGGACAGGGATGAACACTGAAGCTTTCTTT.

The chain carries TRBV19 and TRBJ1-5; D is perhaps TRBD1 (6 bases). The V gene lost 7 bases and the J gene lost 7 bases, with 17 bases spanning the gap. Germline CDR1 is LNHDA and CDR2 is SQIVND (reference sequence). CDR3 length equals 14 residues. Here the CDR3 reads CASKLGGSWQPQHF. The CDR3 coding sequence is TGTGCCAGTAAGTTAGGGGGAAGTTGGCAGCCCCAGCATTTT.

V is TRBV6-5 and J is TRBJ1-1; TRBD1 matches 7 bases. V trimming: 7 bases; J trimming: 1 base; junction bases outside the gene matches: 6. CDR1 is MNHEY and CDR2 is SVGAGI in the germline V gene. The CDR3 extends over 14 amino acids. CDR3 in amino acids: CASTIGTANTEAFF. CDR3 in DNA: TGTGCCAGCACCATTGGGACAGCGAACACTGAAGCTTTCTTT.

The sample holds one count of this clone. This chain uses TRBV28 with TRBJ2-7, with 9 bases identical to TRBD2. This CDR3 is 14 amino acids long. The V segment lost 3 bases and the J segment 1 base; nucleotides outside the gene matches: 1. The germline CDR1 and CDR2 sequences are MDHEN and SYDVKM. The CDR3 DNA sequence: TGTGCCAGCAGTTTGAGCGGGGGGTCCTACGAGCAGTACTTC. Translating it yields CASSLSGGSYEQYF. The variable domain in full, completed from reference TRBV28 and TRBJ2-7, reads DVKVTQSSRYLVKRTGEKVFLECVQDMDHENMFWYRQDPGLGLRLIYFSYDVKMKEKGDIPEGYSVSREKKERFSLILESASTNQTSMYLCASSLSGGSYEQYFGPGTRLTVT.

This rearrangement joins TRBV11-2 to TRBJ2-7; perhaps TRBD1 as D (6 bases). The CDR3 loop spans 16 amino acids. Per the germline V gene, CDR1 is SGHAT and CDR2 is FQNNGV. Trimming stripped 2 bases from V and 2 bases from J, with 16 bases between. The CDR3 loop is CASSLRADRGTYEQYF. As DNA, the CDR3 is TGTGCCAGCAGCTTAAGGGCGGACAGAGGAACCTACGAGCAGTACTTC.

CDR3 sequence (DNA): TGTGCCAGCAGCCTTAACAGGGGCCATGGCTACACCTTC. Translating gives CASSLNRGHGYTF. This sequence joins TRBV5-4 and TRBJ1-2, with 7 positions matching TRBD1. Looked up from germline, CDR1 is SGHNT and CDR2 is YYREEE (reference sequence). This CDR3 has 13 amino acids. Trimming cost V 4 bases and J 6 bases; bases outside gene matches: 6.

This clone occurred a few times. The chain links TRBV15 to TRBJ1-5; D unclear. Looked up from germline, CDR1 is LNHNV and CDR2 is YYDKDF (reference sequence). This CDR3 is 15 amino acids long. V was trimmed by 2 bases and J by 3 bases, leaving 11 bases between them. CDR3 amino acids: CATSRRTQNNQPQHF. CDR3 bases: TGTGCCACCAGCAGACGAACCCAGAACAATCAGCCCCAGCATTTT. Based on the CDR3 plus reference TRBV15 and TRBJ1-5, the full variable domain is DAMVIQNPRYQVTQFGKPVTLSCSQTLNHNVMYWYQQKSSQAPKLLFHYYDKDFNNEADTPDNFQSRRPNTSFCFLDIRSPGLGDTAMYLCATSRRTQNNQPQHFGDGTRLSIL.

This sequence joins TRBV3-1 (or the pseudogene TRBV3-2) and TRBJ2-7, with TRBD1 matching over 9 bases. Germline V gene lookup returns CDR1 LGHDT and CDR2 YNNKEL (reference sequence). Trimming took 4 bases from V and 4 from J; bases not matched to a gene: 8. This CDR3 has 15 residues. The DNA for the CDR3 is TGTGCCAGCAGCCCGCGGACAGGGGACTATTACGAGCAGTACTTC. It translates to CASSPRTGDYYEQYF.

The CDR3 DNA sequence: TGTGCCAGCAGTTCCCGCGCGCCTCCTTCGGCCCAGTACTTC. Its protein product is CASSSRAPPSAQYF. The gene calls are TRBV27 and TRBJ2-5; no clear D. This CDR3 has 14 residues. CDR1 and CDR2 (germline): MNHEY, SMNVEV (reference sequence). V was pared by 4 bases and J by 9 bases, with 18 bases between.